One and the same sample provided the 17 T cell receptor beta chains below, sequenced in a study of blood T cell repertoires in COVID-19. Sequenced by immunoSEQ multiplex PCR; TCRdb stores in-frame clones only, minus some. The sample yields approximately 100,000 clones, 85% seen once. Sequencing was carried out using peripheral blood. The receptors stem from a woman between 65 and 79 years old with active or convalescent COVID-19.

J is TRBJ1-6 and V is TRBV19, with D perhaps matching TRBD1 (6 bases). V lost 10 bases to trimming and J lost 0 bases, with 13 bases between them. Germline V gene data show CDR1 as LNHDA and CDR2 as SQIVND (reference sequence). This CDR3 is 15 amino acids long. The CDR3 DNA follows: TGTGCCACCTCAGACAGGAGCTCCTATAATTCACCCCTCCACTTT. It yields the protein CATSDRSSYNSPLHF.

The chain employs TRBV7-2 and TRBJ2-1; 8 bases map to TRBD2. This CDR3 contains 16 residues. The V and J ends lost 5 bases and 5 bases, in that order; junction bases with no gene match: 11. Germline-derived CDR1 and CDR2 are SGHTA and FQGNSA. The CDR3 sequence is CASSPSSGRSNNEQFF. The CDR3 nucleotides are TGTGCCAGCAGCCCATCTAGCGGGCGTTCTAACAATGAGCAGTTCTTC.

The chain combines TRBV2 with TRBJ2-7, with 9 bases aligning to TRBD1. This CDR3 is 14 amino acids long. V lost 3 bases, J lost 4 bases, and 4 bases stayed unmatched. CDR1 and CDR2 (germline): SNHLY, FYNNEI. The CDR3 is CASSDGQGLYEQYF. The CDR3 DNA follows: TGTGCCAGCAGTGACGGACAGGGGTTATACGAGCAGTACTTC.

The chain links TRBV30 to TRBJ1-3, with TRBD1 matching 7 bases. The CDR3 totals 13 residues. Germline CDR1 GTSNPN, CDR2 SVGIG (reference sequence). CDR3 region: CALGQESGNTIYF. DNA of the CDR3: TGTGCGCTCGGACAGGAGTCTGGAAACACCATATATTTT.

The chain couples TRBV29-1 to TRBJ2-3; 8 bases map to TRBD1. The junction had 8 bases not matched to a gene; V was cut back by 5 bases and J by 4 bases. Germline values: CDR1 SQVTM, CDR2 ANQGSEA. The CDR3 length is 14 residues. The CDR3 region is CSVKIRQGPDTQYF. The CDR3 DNA reads as TGCAGCGTTAAAATTCGACAGGGGCCAGATACGCAGTATTTT.

The rearrangement links TRBV30 to TRBJ1-5; a weak D match, TRBD1 (6 bases). V dropped 5 bases and J dropped 5 bases, with 13 bases sitting between them. The CDR3 extends over 13 amino acids. In germline, CDR1 is GTSNPN, CDR2 SVGIG (reference sequence). Here the CDR3 reads CAWGAQGDQPQHF. CDR3 bases: TGTGCCTGGGGAGCACAGGGAGATCAGCCCCAGCATTTT.

Only one count was recorded for this clone. The J gene is TRBJ2-2, the V gene TRBV2, with 10 bases aligning to TRBD1. The length of the CDR3 is 15 residues. V dropped 6 bases and J dropped 4; count of bases not matched to a gene: 5. The germline gives CDR1 SNHLY, CDR2 FYNNEI. DNA of the CDR3: TGTGCCAGCAGGGCCGGGACAGGGGTCACCGGGGAGCTGTTTTTT. This encodes CASRAGTGVTGELFF. The full variable domain, rest sourced from reference TRBV2 and TRBJ2-2, is EPEVTQTPSHQVTQMGQEVILRCVPISNHLYFYWYRQILGQKVEFLVSFYNNEISEKSEIFDDQFSVERPDGSNFTLKIRSTKLEDSAMYFCASRAGTGVTGELFFGEGSRLTVL.

The J gene is TRBJ2-1, the V gene TRBV6-4, with 8 bases lining up with TRBD1. Trimming removed 6 bases from V and 7 bases from J; junction bases left unmatched: 8. CDR3 length equals 14 residues. Looked up from germline, CDR1 is MRHNA and CDR2 is SNTAGT. This chain's CDR3 is CASRTDRAGNEQFF. In nucleotides, the CDR3 is TGTGCCAGCAGGACGGACAGGGCGGGGAATGAGCAGTTCTTC.

This rearrangement joins TRBV2 to TRBJ2-1; 7 positions match TRBD1. V was pared by 5 bases and J by 6 bases, with 10 bases of the junction left unmatched. This CDR3 has 15 residues. Germline lookup yields CDR1 SNHLY and CDR2 FYNNEI. The CDR3 nucleotides read TGTGCCAGCAGTCCGGGACAGAAAATCGGCAATGAGCAGTTCTTC. Its protein product is CASSPGQKIGNEQFF.

The table lists this clone with a few counts. The rearrangement uses TRBV12-5 and TRBJ1-4; 7 bases match TRBD1. The V gene's germline CDR1 is LGHNT and CDR2 FRNRAP. The CDR3 contains 15 residues. V shed 4 bases, J shed 4 bases, and the junction held 6 bases outside the gene matches. The CDR3 loop is CASGSTGVLNEKLFF. The CDR3 DNA is TGTGCTAGTGGTTCAACAGGGGTCCTTAATGAAAAACTGTTTTTT.

J is TRBJ2-5 and V is TRBV14; TRBD2 is a possible D gene (6 bases). The CDR3 runs to 17 residues. V was cut by 4 bases and J by 1 base, with 19 bases left in between. In germline, CDR1 is SGHDN, CDR2 FVKESK. The CDR3 loop is CASSPDLAVWGQETQYF. The CDR3 bases are TGTGCCAGCAGCCCTGACTTAGCGGTGTGGGGCCAAGAGACCCAGTACTTC.

The rearrangement links TRBV7-4 to TRBJ1-5, with D perhaps TRBD1 (5 bases). CDR3 length equals 16 residues. Trimming removed 5 bases from V and 2 bases from J, with 16 bases in between. Germline assignment: CDR1 SGHVT and CDR2 SQSDAQ. The CDR3 protein is CASSQGPPCRNQPQHF. The DNA for the CDR3 is TGTGCCAGCAGCCAGGGTCCTCCATGCCGCAATCAGCCCCAGCATTTT.

This chain connects TRBV7-8 to TRBJ2-1; 12 nucleotides agree with TRBD2. The CDR3 is 15 amino acids. Germline CDR1 reads SGHVS; CDR2 reads FQNEAQ. J lost 10 bases, V lost 1 base, and 5 bases had no gene match. In nucleotides, the CDR3 is TGTGCCAGCAGCTTAGTCCTAGCGGGAGGGTGGGAGCAGTTCTTC. Encoded protein: CASSLVLAGGWEQFF.

The chain uses TRBV29-1 and TRBJ2-1; 13 bases agree with TRBD2. Losses at the gene ends were 7 bases for V and 3 bases for J; bases not matched to a gene: 9. The CDR3 is made up of 16 amino acids. CDR1 and CDR2 from the germline V gene are SQVTM and ANQGSEA. The CDR3 loop reads CSAPRTSGGLYNEQFF. DNA for the CDR3: TGCAGCGCCCCTCGGACTAGCGGGGGCCTCTACAATGAGCAGTTCTTC.

This chain joins TRBV5-1 and TRBJ2-5; 9 bases agree with TRBD1. Germline-derived CDR1 and CDR2 are SGHRS and YFSETQ. V lost 0 bases to trimming and J lost 4 bases; unmatched junction nucleotides: 4. The CDR3 has 15 amino acids. As DNA, the CDR3 is TGCGCCAGCAGCTTGGGAGGGACAGGGCGAGAGACCCAGTACTTC. Amino acids: CASSLGGTGRETQYF.

The rearrangement uses TRBV18 and TRBJ2-7; weak D call: TRBD2 (6 bases). The CDR3 has 13 residues. V shed 3 bases and J shed 3 bases, with 9 bases lying between them. The germline V gene has CDR1 KGHSH and CDR2 LQKENI. CDR3 in DNA: TGTGCCAGCTCACCCACCGGGGGCTACGAGCAGTACTTC. The encoded protein is CASSPTGGYEQYF.

The chain uses TRBV19 and TRBJ2-2, with TRBD1 identical over 8 bases. The V segment lost 2 bases and the J segment 3 bases; nucleotides outside the gene matches: 8. The CDR3 runs to 17 residues. The V gene's germline CDR1 is LNHDA and CDR2 SQIVND (reference sequence). DNA for the CDR3: TGTGCCAGTAGTATACCCCCAACAGGGGGGTACACCGGGGAGCTGTTTTTT. Its translation is CASSIPPTGGYTGELFF.